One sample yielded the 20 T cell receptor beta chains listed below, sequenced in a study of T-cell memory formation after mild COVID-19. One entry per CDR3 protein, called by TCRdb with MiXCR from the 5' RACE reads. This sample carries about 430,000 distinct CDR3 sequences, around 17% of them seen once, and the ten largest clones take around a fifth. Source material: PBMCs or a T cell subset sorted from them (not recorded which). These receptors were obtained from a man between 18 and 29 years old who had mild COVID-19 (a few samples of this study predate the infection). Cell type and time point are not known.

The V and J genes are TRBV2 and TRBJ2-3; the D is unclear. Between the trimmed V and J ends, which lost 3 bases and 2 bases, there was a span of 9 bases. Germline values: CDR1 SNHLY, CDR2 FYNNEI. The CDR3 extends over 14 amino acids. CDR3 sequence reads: CASSDGLLTDTQYF. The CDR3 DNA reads TGTGCCAGCAGTGATGGGCTTCTCACAGATACGCAGTATTTT.

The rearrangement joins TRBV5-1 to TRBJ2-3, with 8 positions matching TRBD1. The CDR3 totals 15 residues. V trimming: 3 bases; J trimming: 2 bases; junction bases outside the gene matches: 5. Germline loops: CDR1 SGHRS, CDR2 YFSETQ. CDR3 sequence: CASSSPGQDTDTQYF. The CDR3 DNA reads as TGCGCCAGCAGCTCACCGGGACAGGACACAGATACGCAGTATTTT.

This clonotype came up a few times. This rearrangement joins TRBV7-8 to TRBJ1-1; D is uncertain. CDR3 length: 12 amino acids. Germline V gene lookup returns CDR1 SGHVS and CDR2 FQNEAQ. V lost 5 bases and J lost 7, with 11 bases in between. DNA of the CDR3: TGTGCCAGCAGCGCCCGAAGTAGTGAAGCTTTCTTT. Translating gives CASSARSSEAFF.

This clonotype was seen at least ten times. CDR3 nucleotide sequence: TGTGCCACCAGCAGGGACAGGGGATTTGATGAGCAGTTCTTC. Translating it yields CATSRDRGFDEQFF. This chain links TRBV24-1 with TRBJ2-1; 10 bases map to TRBD1. The CDR3 has 14 amino acids. J was trimmed by 8 bases and V by 7 bases; bases with no gene match: 7. Germline V lookup: CDR1 KGHDR, CDR2 SFDVKD.

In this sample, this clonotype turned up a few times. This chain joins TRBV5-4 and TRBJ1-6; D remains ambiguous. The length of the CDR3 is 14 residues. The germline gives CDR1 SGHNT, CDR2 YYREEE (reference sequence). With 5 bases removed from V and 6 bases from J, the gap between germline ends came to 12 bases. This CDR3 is CASRTTTVNSPLHF. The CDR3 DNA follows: TGTGCCAGCAGGACGACCACTGTTAATTCACCCCTCCACTTT.

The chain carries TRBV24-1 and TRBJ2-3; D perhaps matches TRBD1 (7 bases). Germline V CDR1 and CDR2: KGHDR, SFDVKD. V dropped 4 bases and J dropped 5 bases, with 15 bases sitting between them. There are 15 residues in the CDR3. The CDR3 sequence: CATSDNTGEVDTQYF. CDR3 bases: TGTGCCACCAGTGACAACACAGGGGAGGTAGATACGCAGTATTTT.

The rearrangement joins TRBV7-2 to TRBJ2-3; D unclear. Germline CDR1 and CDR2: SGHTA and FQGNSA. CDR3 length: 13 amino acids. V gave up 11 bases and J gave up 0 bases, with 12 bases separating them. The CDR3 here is CAGDGPSTDTQYF. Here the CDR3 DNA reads TGTGCCGGAGACGGGCCTAGCACAGATACGCAGTATTTT. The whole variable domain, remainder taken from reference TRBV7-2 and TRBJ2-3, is GAGVSQSPSNKVTEKGKDVELRCDPISGHTALYWYRQSLGQGLEFLIYFQGNSAPDKSGLPSDRFSAERTGGSVSTLTIQRTQQEDSAVYLCAGDGPSTDTQYFGPGTRLTVL.

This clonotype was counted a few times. The CDR3 sequence: CASSAGQGTTGELFF. CDR3 sequence (DNA): TGTGCCAGCTCGGCGGGACAGGGGACCACCGGGGAGCTGTTTTTT. V usage is TRBV18 and J usage is TRBJ2-2; TRBD1 matches 10 bases. V was clipped by 6 bases and J by 4 bases; unmatched bases: 5. CDR3 length equals 15 residues. The germline CDR1 and CDR2 sequences are KGHSH and LQKENI.

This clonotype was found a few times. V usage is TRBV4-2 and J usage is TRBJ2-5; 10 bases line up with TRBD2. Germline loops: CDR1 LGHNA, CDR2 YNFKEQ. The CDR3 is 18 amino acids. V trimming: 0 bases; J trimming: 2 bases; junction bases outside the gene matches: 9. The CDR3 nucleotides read TGTGCCAGCAGCCAAGATCACATGGTAGCGGGGGGTCAAGAGACCCAGTACTTC. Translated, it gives CASSQDHMVAGGQETQYF.

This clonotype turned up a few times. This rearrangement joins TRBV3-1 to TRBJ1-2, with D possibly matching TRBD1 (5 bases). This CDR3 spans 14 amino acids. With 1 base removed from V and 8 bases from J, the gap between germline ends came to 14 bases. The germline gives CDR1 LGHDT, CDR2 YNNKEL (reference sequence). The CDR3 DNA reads TGTGCCAGCAGCCAAGGAAGGGGAAATACAGGCTACACCTTC. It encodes CASSQGRGNTGYTF.

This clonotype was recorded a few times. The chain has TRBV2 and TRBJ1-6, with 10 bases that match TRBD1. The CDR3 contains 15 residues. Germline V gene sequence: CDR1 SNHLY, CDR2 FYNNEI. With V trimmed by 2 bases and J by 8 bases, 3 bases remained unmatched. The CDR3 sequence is CASSEPGQGYSPLHF. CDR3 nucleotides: TGTGCCAGCAGTGAACCGGGACAGGGGTATTCACCCCTCCACTTT. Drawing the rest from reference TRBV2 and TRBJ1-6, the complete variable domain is EPEVTQTPSHQVTQMGQEVILRCVPISNHLYFYWYRQILGQKVEFLVSFYNNEISEKSEIFDDQFSVERPDGSNFTLKIRSTKLEDSAMYFCASSEPGQGYSPLHFGNGTRLTVT.

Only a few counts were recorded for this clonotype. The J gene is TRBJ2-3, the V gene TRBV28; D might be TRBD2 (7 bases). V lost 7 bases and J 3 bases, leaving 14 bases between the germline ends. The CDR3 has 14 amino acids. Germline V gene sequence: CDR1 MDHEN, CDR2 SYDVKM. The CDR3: CASKIGGRTDTQYF. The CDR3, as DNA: TGTGCCAGCAAGATCGGGGGGCGAACAGATACGCAGTATTTT.

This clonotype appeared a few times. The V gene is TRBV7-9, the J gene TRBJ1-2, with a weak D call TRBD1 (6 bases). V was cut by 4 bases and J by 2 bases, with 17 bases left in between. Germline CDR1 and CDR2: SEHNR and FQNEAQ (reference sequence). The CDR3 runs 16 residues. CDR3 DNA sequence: TGTGCCAGCAGCTCCCCCCGACCGGGGGCGAACTATGGCTACACCTTC. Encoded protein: CASSSPRPGANYGYTF.

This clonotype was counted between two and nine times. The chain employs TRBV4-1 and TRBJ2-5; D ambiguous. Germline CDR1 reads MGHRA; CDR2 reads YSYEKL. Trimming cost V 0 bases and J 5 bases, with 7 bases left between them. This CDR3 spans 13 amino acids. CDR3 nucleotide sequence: TGCGCCAGCAGCCAAGAGTGGAGCGAGACCCAGTACTTC. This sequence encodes CASSQEWSETQYF.

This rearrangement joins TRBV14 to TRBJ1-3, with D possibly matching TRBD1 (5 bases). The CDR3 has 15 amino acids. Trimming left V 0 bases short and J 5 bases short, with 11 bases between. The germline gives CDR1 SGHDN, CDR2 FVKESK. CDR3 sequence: CASSQDGGLRNTIYF. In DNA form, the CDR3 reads TGTGCCAGCAGCCAAGATGGGGGGTTGAGAAACACCATATATTTT.

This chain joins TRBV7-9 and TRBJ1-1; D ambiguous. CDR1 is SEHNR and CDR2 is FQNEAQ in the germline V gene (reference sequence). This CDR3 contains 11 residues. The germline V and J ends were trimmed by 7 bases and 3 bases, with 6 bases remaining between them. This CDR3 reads CASTPDTEAFF. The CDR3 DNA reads TGTGCCAGCACCCCGGACACTGAAGCTTTCTTT.

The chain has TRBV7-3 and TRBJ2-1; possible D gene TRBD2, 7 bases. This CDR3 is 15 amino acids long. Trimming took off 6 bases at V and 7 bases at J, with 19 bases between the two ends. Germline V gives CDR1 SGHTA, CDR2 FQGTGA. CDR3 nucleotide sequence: TGTGCCAGCAGTTCTAATGGGGGGGCCGGGAATGAGCAGTTCTTC. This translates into CASSSNGGAGNEQFF.

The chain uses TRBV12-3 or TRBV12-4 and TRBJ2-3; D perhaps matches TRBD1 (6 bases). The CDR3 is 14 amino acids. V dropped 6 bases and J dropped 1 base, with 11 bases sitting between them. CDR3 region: CASRRRTGTDTQYF. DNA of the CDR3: TGTGCCAGCAGGCGAAGGACAGGCACAGATACGCAGTATTTT.

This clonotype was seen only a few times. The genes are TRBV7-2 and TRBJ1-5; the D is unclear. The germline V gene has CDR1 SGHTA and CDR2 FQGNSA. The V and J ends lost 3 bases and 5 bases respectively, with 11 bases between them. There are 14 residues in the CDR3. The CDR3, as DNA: TGTGCCAGCAGCTTTGGGCCTCGTGATCAGCCCCAGCATTTT. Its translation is CASSFGPRDQPQHF.

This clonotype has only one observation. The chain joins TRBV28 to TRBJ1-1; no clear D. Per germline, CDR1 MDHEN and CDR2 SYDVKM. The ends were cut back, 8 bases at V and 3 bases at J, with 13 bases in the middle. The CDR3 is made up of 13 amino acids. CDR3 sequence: CASYPGIYTEAFF. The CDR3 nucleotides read TGTGCCAGCTATCCGGGGATCTACACTGAAGCTTTCTTT. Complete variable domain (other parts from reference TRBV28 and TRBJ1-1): DVKVTQSSRYLVKRTGEKVFLECVQDMDHENMFWYRQDPGLGLRLIYFSYDVKMKEKGDIPEGYSVSREKKERFSLILESASTNQTSMYLCASYPGIYTEAFFGQGTRLTVV.